A single sample gave rise to the 30 T cell receptor beta chains below, sequenced in a study of CD8 T cells in ankylosing spondylitis. TCRdb reanalysed the 5' RACE reads using MiXCR and keeps one entry per CDR3 protein. The table lists approximately 350,000 distinct CDR3 sequences, 20% to 25% of them singletons. Sequenced material: blood, either unsorted or a sorted T cell fraction (not recorded which). Source of these receptors: a male donor with ankylosing spondylitis or in good health (not recorded which).

The chain recombines TRBV11-2 with TRBJ1-1; a weak D match, TRBD1 (5 bases). The ends were cut back, 3 bases at V and 5 bases at J, with 10 bases in the middle. In germline, CDR1 is SGHAT, CDR2 FQNNGV. The CDR3 totals 13 residues. CDR3 loop: CASSLGTQTEAFF. For the CDR3, the DNA is TGTGCCAGCAGCTTGGGGACGCAGACTGAAGCTTTCTTT.

The rearrangement uses TRBV29-1 and TRBJ2-1; 11 positions match TRBD2. Germline CDR1 is SQVTM and CDR2 is ANQGSEA. The CDR3 has 15 amino acids. V trimming: 4 bases; J trimming: 5 bases; junction bases outside the gene matches: 7. CDR3 amino acids: CSVAIAGGEHNEQFF. The CDR3 coding sequence is TGCAGCGTTGCGATAGCGGGGGGGGAGCACAATGAGCAGTTCTTC.

This chain connects TRBV28 to TRBJ2-3; TRBD1 agrees at 8 bases. Germline CDR1 is MDHEN and CDR2 is SYDVKM. The CDR3 consists of 15 residues. Trimming at V came to 2 bases and at J to 1 base, leaving 2 bases not matched to a gene. The DNA of the CDR3 is TGTGCCAGCAGTTTAATACAGGGGGGCACAGATACGCAGTATTTT. Encoded protein: CASSLIQGGTDTQYF.

This clonotype was seen a handful of times. The CDR3 loop reads CSVRGEGNEQFF. For the CDR3, the DNA is TGCAGCGTTAGGGGGGAGGGGAATGAGCAGTTCTTC. This sequence joins TRBV29-1 and TRBJ2-1; perhaps TRBD2 as D (7 bases). V was trimmed by 5 bases and J by 7 bases, leaving 12 bases between them. Germline V gene sequence: CDR1 SQVTM, CDR2 ANQGSEA. This CDR3 contains 12 residues.

This clonotype turned up a few times. The chain links TRBV12-5 to TRBJ2-3; unclear D gene. V lost 1 base to trimming and J lost 6 bases, with 8 bases between them. Germline CDR1 and CDR2: LGHNT and FRNRAP. The CDR3 totals 13 residues. The CDR3 DNA reads as TGTGCTAGTGGTTTGGGGGTTGTGGATACGCAGTATTTT. It yields the protein CASGLGVVDTQYF.

A few counts support this clonotype. DNA of the CDR3: TGTGCCAGCAGGATTTACGGGAACACTGAAGCTTTCTTT. Translating it yields CASRIYGNTEAFF. The V and J genes are TRBV12-3 or TRBV12-4 and TRBJ1-1; D is unclear. Trimming cost V 6 bases and J 1 base, with 9 bases left between them. The CDR3 loop spans 13 amino acids.

The chain combines TRBV28 with TRBJ2-2; D possibly corresponds to TRBD1 (5 bases). This CDR3 is built from 14 residues. CDR1 and CDR2 (germline): MDHEN, SYDVKM. The ends were cut back, 5 bases at V and 4 bases at J, with 11 bases in the middle. The CDR3 DNA follows: TGTGCCAGCAGTCCGCTAAGGGGCACCGGGGAGCTGTTTTTT. Translating gives CASSPLRGTGELFF.

This clonotype appeared once. The rearrangement uses TRBV28 and TRBJ2-4; D gene ambiguous. CDR3 length equals 14 residues. Germline lookup yields CDR1 MDHEN and CDR2 SYDVKM. Trimming stripped 2 bases from V and 0 bases from J, with 5 bases between. The CDR3 DNA sequence: TGTGCCAGCAGTTTAATGGTAGCCAAAAACATTCAGTACTTC. Protein product: CASSLMVAKNIQYF.

This clonotype has a handful of counts. CDR3 amino acids: CSVEDLPGRSTDTQYF. As DNA, the CDR3 is TGCAGCGTTGAAGATCTTCCGGGACGGAGCACAGATACGCAGTATTTT. The chain joins TRBV29-1 to TRBJ2-3; D may correspond to TRBD1 or TRBD2 (5 bases each). This CDR3 spans 16 amino acids. V was trimmed by 0 bases and J by 0 bases, leaving 13 bases between them. Germline-derived CDR1 and CDR2 are SQVTM and ANQGSEA.

The chain has TRBV9 and TRBJ2-1; D ambiguous. The germline V and J ends were trimmed by 0 bases and 3 bases, with 10 bases remaining between them. Germline V gene sequence: CDR1 SGDLS, CDR2 YYNGEE. This CDR3 spans 15 amino acids. The DNA of the CDR3 is TGTGCCAGCAGCGTAGAGGATGCAGACTACAATGAGCAGTTCTTC. This encodes CASSVEDADYNEQFF.

The CDR3 reads CSLAGGRSYEQYF. DNA of the CDR3: TGCAGTCTAGCGGGGGGCCGCTCCTACGAGCAGTACTTC. This chain uses TRBV20-1 with TRBJ2-7, with 11 bases lining up with TRBD2. V lost 8 bases to trimming and J lost 0 bases; unmatched junction nucleotides: 3. Germline-derived CDR1 and CDR2 are DFQATT and SNEGSKA (reference sequence). The CDR3 consists of 13 residues.

The J gene is TRBJ2-7, the V gene TRBV7-9; TRBD1 agrees at 7 bases. There are 15 residues in the CDR3. From germline, CDR1 is SEHNR and CDR2 FQNEAQ (reference sequence). V trimming: 4 bases; J trimming: 6 bases; junction bases outside the gene matches: 12. The CDR3 DNA reads TGTGCCAGCAGCTCATCGGACAGGTTGATCCTCGAGCAGTACTTC. Translation gives CASSSSDRLILEQYF.

The chain recombines TRBV12-3 or TRBV12-4 with TRBJ2-1; TRBD1 agrees at 7 bases. The CDR3 spans 16 residues. J gave up 7 bases and V 5 bases, and 14 bases lay outside the gene matches. In DNA, the CDR3 is TGTGCCAGCAGTCCTACCCGGGCCGACAGGGAGAATGAGCAGTTCTTC. It encodes CASSPTRADRENEQFF.

A few counts support this clonotype. The chain links TRBV30 to TRBJ2-7; TRBD2 matches 8 bases. CDR1 and CDR2 (germline): GTSNPN, SVGIG (reference sequence). This CDR3 is 16 amino acids long. V gave up 0 bases and J gave up 0 bases; unmatched junction bases: 7. CDR3: CAWSVRGGFSSYEQYF. CDR3 coding DNA: TGTGCCTGGAGTGTACGGGGGGGATTCAGCTCCTACGAGCAGTACTTC.

The J gene is TRBJ2-7, the V gene TRBV29-1; 8 bases line up with TRBD1. The junction had 9 bases not matched to a gene; V was cut back by 6 bases and J by 2 bases. The CDR3 totals 14 residues. Germline CDR1 SQVTM, CDR2 ANQGSEA. The CDR3 is CSVIGRGPTYEQYF. Here the CDR3 DNA reads TGCAGCGTCATAGGCAGGGGGCCTACCTACGAGCAGTACTTC.

This chain connects TRBV7-9 to TRBJ2-5; 7 bases are shared with TRBD1. With V trimmed by 5 bases and J by 4 bases, 4 bases remained unmatched. CDR3 length: 13 residues. CDR1 is SEHNR and CDR2 is FQNEAQ in the germline V gene (reference sequence). Here the CDR3 reads CASSTRGRETQYF. The DNA for the CDR3 is TGTGCCAGCAGCACCAGGGGGAGAGAGACCCAGTACTTC.

This rearrangement joins TRBV28 to TRBJ2-3, with 7 bases fitting TRBD1. Per the germline V gene, CDR1 is MDHEN and CDR2 is SYDVKM. The V segment lost 4 bases and the J segment 11 bases; nucleotides outside the gene matches: 3. The CDR3 length is 11 residues. The CDR3 DNA reads TGTGCCAGCAGTTGGGGACAGAGGCAGTATTTT. This gives the protein CASSWGQRQYF. The entire variable domain, with the rest obtained from reference TRBV28 and TRBJ2-3, is as follows: DVKVTQSSRYLVKRTGEKVFLECVQDMDHENMFWYRQDPGLGLRLIYFSYDVKMKEKGDIPEGYSVSREKKERFSLILESASTNQTSMYLCASSWGQRQYFGPGTRLTVL.

This chain connects TRBV14 to TRBJ2-1; D is uncertain. The CDR3 loop spans 13 amino acids. Trimming removed 0 bases from V and 8 bases from J, with 8 bases in between. CDR1 SGHDN and CDR2 FVKESK come from the germline V gene. The CDR3 sequence is CASSQEMGYEQFF. The CDR3 DNA reads as TGTGCCAGCAGCCAAGAAATGGGGTATGAGCAGTTCTTC.

This clonotype was seen a few times. This sequence joins TRBV27 and TRBJ2-4; unclear D gene. Trimming took off 5 bases at V and 2 bases at J, with 10 bases between the two ends. This CDR3 comprises 14 residues. Per germline, CDR1 MNHEY and CDR2 SMNVEV (reference sequence). CDR3 DNA sequence: TGTGCCAGCAGTCCCCGCTTAACCAAAAACATTCAGTACTTC. Translating it yields CASSPRLTKNIQYF.

This clonotype was seen only a few times. The V gene is TRBV12-3 or TRBV12-4, the J gene TRBJ2-1; TRBD2 agrees at 12 bases. V was clipped by 5 bases and J by 6 bases; unmatched bases: 2. The CDR3 loop spans 14 amino acids. CDR3 bases: TGTGCCAGCAGTCCGACTAGCGGGGGCAATGAGCAGTTCTTC. This encodes CASSPTSGGNEQFF.

This clonotype was recorded a few times. The V gene is TRBV4-1, the J gene TRBJ1-1, with D possibly matching TRBD1 (5 bases). Per the germline V gene, CDR1 is MGHRA and CDR2 is YSYEKL. The V and J ends lost 1 base and 3 bases respectively, with 18 bases between them. CDR3 length equals 17 residues. In nucleotides, the CDR3 is TGCGCCAGCAGCCAAGTAGGCCCTGGAGCAGGGTACACTGAAGCTTTCTTT. This sequence encodes CASSQVGPGAGYTEAFF.

This clonotype was detected ten times or more. The chain has TRBV7-9 and TRBJ2-3; a possible D gene is TRBD1 (6 bases). The CDR3 extends over 15 amino acids. Germline V CDR1 and CDR2: SEHNR, FQNEAQ (reference sequence). V was clipped by 0 bases and J by 0 bases, with 7 bases between them. Written as DNA, the CDR3 is TGTGCCAGCAGCTTAGCGCAGGGGAGCACAGATACGCAGTATTTT. It yields the protein CASSLAQGSTDTQYF.

In DNA, the CDR3 is TGCAGTGCTAGAGACCCCGGGACAGGGGTCTACGAGCAGTACTTC. Residues: CSARDPGTGVYEQYF. J is TRBJ2-7 and V is TRBV20-1, with TRBD1 matching over 10 bases. The CDR3 contains 15 residues. V was pared by 0 bases and J by 3 bases, with 5 bases of the junction left unmatched. CDR1 is DFQATT and CDR2 is SNEGSKA in the germline V gene (reference sequence).

J is TRBJ2-1 and V is TRBV25-1, with D tentatively TRBD1 (5 bases). The germline V gene has CDR1 MGHDK and CDR2 SYGVNS. The V end lost 1 base, the J end lost 8 bases, and 15 bases lay between the germline ends. The CDR3 covers 15 residues. This chain's CDR3 is CASSEWQGSVYEQFF. Here the CDR3 DNA reads TGTGCCAGCAGTGAATGGCAGGGTTCTGTCTATGAGCAGTTCTTC.

The J gene is TRBJ1-1, the V gene TRBV7-9, with D unclear. The CDR3 length is 14 residues. Trimming left V 5 bases short and J 3 bases short, with 13 bases between. Germline V gene data show CDR1 as SEHNR and CDR2 as FQNEAQ (reference sequence). This CDR3 reads CASSQAAPYTEAFF. DNA for the CDR3: TGTGCCAGCAGCCAGGCGGCCCCTTACACTGAAGCTTTCTTT.

This chain's CDR3 is CASRSTGEGNEQFF. CDR3 nucleotides: TGCGCCAGCAGGTCGACAGGAGAGGGCAATGAGCAGTTCTTC. This chain uses TRBV4-1 with TRBJ2-1, with D possibly TRBD1 on 6 matching bases. V gave up 6 bases and J gave up 6 bases, with 15 bases separating them. Germline CDR1 and CDR2: MGHRA and YSYEKL. This CDR3 spans 14 amino acids.

This sequence joins TRBV5-1 and TRBJ2-2, with 9 positions matching TRBD1. Per germline, CDR1 SGHRS and CDR2 YFSETQ. The V segment lost 2 bases and the J segment 3 bases; nucleotides outside the gene matches: 11. The CDR3 spans 18 residues. CDR3 region: CASSLSWAGTGYTGELFF. CDR3 nucleotide sequence: TGCGCCAGCAGCTTAAGTTGGGCTGGGACAGGGTACACCGGGGAGCTGTTTTTT.

The chain couples TRBV6-5 to TRBJ2-2; the D is unclear. CDR3 size: 17 residues. V shed 0 bases and J shed 7 bases, with 18 bases lying between them. The germline CDR1 and CDR2 sequences are MNHEY and SVGAGI. CDR3 nucleotide sequence: TGTGCCAGCAGTTACTCGAATGGCAGAATCGTAATCGGGGAGCTGTTTTTT. The encoded protein is CASSYSNGRIVIGELFF.

The genes are TRBV7-3 and TRBJ2-1; 10 bases map to TRBD2. This CDR3 contains 15 residues. The V gene's germline CDR1 is SGHTA and CDR2 FQGTGA. Germline trimming cut 2 bases from V and 5 bases from J; bases unmatched to any gene: 3. The CDR3 loop reads CASSLLAGANNEQFF. The CDR3, as DNA: TGTGCCAGCAGCTTACTAGCGGGGGCAAACAATGAGCAGTTCTTC.

A few counts support this clonotype. The rearrangement links TRBV7-9 to TRBJ2-7, with 7 bases matching TRBD2. The CDR3 totals 15 residues. V lost 5 bases and J lost 1; bases outside the gene matches: 8. The germline gives CDR1 SEHNR, CDR2 FQNEAQ (reference sequence). CDR3 DNA sequence: TGTGCCAGCAGCCCGGGGGGAGTAGGGTCCTACGAGCAGTACTTC. This sequence encodes CASSPGGVGSYEQYF.